The 20 T cell receptor beta chains below all came from one sample that was sequenced in a study of T cell changes during pregnancy in multiple sclerosis. The method was immunoSEQ multiplex PCR; TCRdb's version includes in-frame clones alone and lacks a portion of them. The table includes under 130,000 clones, roughly nine tenths detected once. The sample consisted of peripheral blood, taken after pregnancy. Source of these receptors: a female donor with multiple sclerosis, enrolled in a pregnancy study.

The J gene is TRBJ2-2, the V gene TRBV11-2; possibly TRBD1 for D (5 bases). The CDR3 is made up of 14 amino acids. V was pared by 6 bases and J by 6 bases, with 14 bases between. CDR1 and CDR2 from the germline V gene are SGHAT and FQNNGV. CDR3 nucleotides: TGTGCCAGCAGTTTGCTCGCAGGGTCCGGGGAGCTGTTTTTT. It yields the protein CASSLLAGSGELFF.

CDR3 nucleotide sequence: TGTGCCAGCAGCTCGAGGGAGAACACCGGGGAGCTGTTTTTT. Its protein is CASSSRENTGELFF. This chain joins TRBV11-2 and TRBJ2-2; perhaps TRBD2 as D (5 bases). V lost 4 bases, J lost 1 base, and 7 bases lay in between. Germline lookup yields CDR1 SGHAT and CDR2 FQNNGV. The CDR3 sequence is 14 residues long. The variable domain in full, with the rest retrieved from reference TRBV11-2 and TRBJ2-2, is EAGVAQSPRYKIIEKRQSVAFWCNPISGHATLYWYQQILGQGPKLLIQFQNNGVVDDSQLPKDRFSAERLKGVDSTLKIQPAKLEDSAVYLCASSSRENTGELFFGEGSRLTVL.

The chain carries TRBV29-1 and TRBJ2-6; weak D call: TRBD1 (5 bases). Germline V gene data show CDR1 as SQVTM and CDR2 as ANQGSEA. This CDR3 has 15 residues. Trimming took off 4 bases at V and 2 bases at J, with 12 bases between the two ends. The CDR3 sequence: CSVGLGVAGANVLTF. The CDR3 DNA reads as TGCAGCGTTGGATTAGGGGTGGCTGGGGCCAACGTCCTGACTTTC.

V usage is TRBV7-3 and J usage is TRBJ2-1; TRBD2 agrees at 9 bases. The J segment lost 5 bases and the V segment lost 1 base, leaving 9 bases of the junction unmatched. The CDR3 loop spans 17 amino acids. Germline V gives CDR1 SGHTA, CDR2 FQGTGA. CDR3: CASSLIVGVAGDNEQFF. DNA for the CDR3: TGTGCCAGCAGCTTAATCGTTGGGGTAGCGGGGGACAATGAGCAGTTCTTC.

V and J are TRBV7-9 and TRBJ2-1; D might be TRBD1 (5 bases). The CDR3 totals 17 residues. CDR1 is SEHNR, CDR2 FQNEAQ, per germline (reference sequence). V lost 4 bases, J lost 4 bases, and 20 bases lay in between. This CDR3 is CASSSGTGHTSYNEQFF. For the CDR3, the DNA is TGTGCCAGCAGCTCCGGAACAGGTCACACATCATACAATGAGCAGTTCTTC.

The rearrangement links TRBV5-1 to TRBJ2-7; unclear D gene. The CDR3 totals 14 residues. The V gene's germline CDR1 is SGHRS and CDR2 YFSETQ. The V end was cut by 3 bases, the J end by 5 bases, with 15 bases between. The CDR3 sequence is CASSSTFPPDEQYF. CDR3 sequence (DNA): TGCGCCAGCAGCTCGACATTCCCTCCGGACGAGCAGTACTTC.

The rearrangement links TRBV6-1 to TRBJ2-5; TRBD2 matches 9 bases. With 1 base clipped from V and 2 bases from J, the junction kept 5 bases outside the gene matches. Per the germline V gene, CDR1 is MNHNS and CDR2 is SASEGT. The CDR3 is made up of 16 amino acids. CDR3 region: CASSEEVAGAQETQYF. The CDR3 nucleotides are TGTGCCAGCAGTGAAGAGGTAGCGGGGGCACAAGAGACCCAGTACTTC.

The chain joins TRBV4-3 to TRBJ1-3; possibly TRBD1 for D (5 bases). CDR1 is LGHNA and CDR2 is YSLEER in the germline V gene. There are 17 residues in the CDR3. V was cut by 5 bases and J by 0 bases, with 17 bases left in between. The CDR3 DNA sequence: TGCGCCAGCAGCTTAGTTTTGGGGGGAAGCTCTGGAAACACCATATATTTT. Translation gives CASSLVLGGSSGNTIYF.

The chain links TRBV2 to TRBJ2-2; D is uncertain. This CDR3 comprises 14 residues. With 5 bases removed from V and 2 bases from J, the gap between germline ends came to 9 bases. From germline, CDR1 is SNHLY and CDR2 FYNNEI. CDR3 nucleotide sequence: TGTGCCAGCAGTACGGCTAGAAACACCGGGGAGCTGTTTTTT. Protein sequence: CASSTARNTGELFF.

The chain has TRBV9 and TRBJ2-1, with 7 bases lining up with TRBD2. The CDR3 has 14 amino acids. V gave up 2 bases and J gave up 4 bases; unmatched junction bases: 3. CDR1 SGDLS and CDR2 YYNGEE come from the germline V gene. This CDR3 reads CASSVSGNYNEQFF. CDR3 DNA sequence: TGTGCCAGCAGCGTGAGCGGGAATTACAATGAGCAGTTCTTC.

The chain couples TRBV7-8 to TRBJ2-7, with 10 bases identical to TRBD1. The CDR3 is made up of 15 amino acids. Germline CDR1 is SGHVS and CDR2 is FQNEAQ. V lost 4 bases, J lost 6 bases, and 9 bases stayed unmatched. CDR3 DNA sequence: TGTGCCAGCAGCTCAGCCGGGACAGGGGTAGGCGAGCAGTACTTC. It codes for CASSSAGTGVGEQYF.

The chain employs TRBV7-2 and TRBJ1-5, with no clear D. The CDR3 sequence is 13 residues long. Germline V gene data show CDR1 as SGHTA and CDR2 as FQGNSA. The V end lost 3 bases, the J end lost 1 base, and 4 bases lay between the germline ends. CDR3 protein: CASSFSSNQPQHF. The CDR3 DNA reads as TGTGCCAGCAGCTTCTCGAGCAATCAGCCCCAGCATTTT.

The rearrangement uses TRBV5-4 and TRBJ1-2; 10 positions match TRBD1. The CDR3 contains 14 residues. The J segment lost 7 bases and the V segment lost 6 bases, leaving 9 bases of the junction unmatched. Germline loops: CDR1 SGHNT, CDR2 YYREEE (reference sequence). The CDR3 is CASTRRGQGFGYTF. The CDR3 DNA reads TGTGCCAGCACCCGGCGGGGACAGGGGTTTGGCTACACCTTC.

The chain links TRBV25-1 to TRBJ2-1; 7 bases agree with TRBD1. This CDR3 region has 14 residues. The V gene end was trimmed by 3 bases and the J gene end by 3 bases; junction bases not matched to a gene: 2. Germline CDR1 is MGHDK and CDR2 is SYGVNS. The CDR3 DNA is TGTGCCAGCAGTGATCAGGGGGACTACAATGAGCAGTTCTTC. It specifies CASSDQGDYNEQFF.

CDR3 protein: CASRSGGSDTQYF. The CDR3 nucleotides read TGTGCCAGCAGGAGCGGGGGGTCTGATACGCAGTATTTT. The J gene is TRBJ2-3, the V gene TRBV7-9, with 9 bases that match TRBD2. There are 13 residues in the CDR3. Losses at the gene ends were 6 bases for V and 6 bases for J; bases not matched to a gene: 4. The germline CDR1 and CDR2 sequences are SEHNR and FQNEAQ (reference sequence).

The chain links TRBV21-1 to TRBJ1-1; whether TRBD1, the table's D call, matches the DNA was not checked. TRBV21-1 is a listed pseudogene. This CDR3 comprises 16 residues. CDR3 sequence (DNA): TGTGCCAGCAGCTCGGGGGACAGTCGACTGGACACTGAAGCTTTCTTT. Residues: CASSSGDSRLDTEAFF.

This sequence joins TRBV7-7 and TRBJ2-1; D might be TRBD1 (6 bases). There are 15 residues in the CDR3. Germline CDR1 and CDR2: SSHAT and FNYEAQ (reference sequence). V was pared by 2 bases and J by 4 bases, with 12 bases between. CDR3 amino acids: CASSLSQGPYNEQFF. As DNA, the CDR3 is TGTGCCAGCAGCTTATCACAGGGACCGTACAATGAGCAGTTCTTC.

The chain joins TRBV5-1 to TRBJ2-1, with 10 bases identical to TRBD2. With 3 bases clipped from V and 10 bases from J, the junction kept 7 bases outside the gene matches. The CDR3 has 14 residues. Looked up from germline, CDR1 is SGHRS and CDR2 is YFSETQ. The CDR3 protein is CASSSSGGSWEQFF. DNA for the CDR3: TGCGCCAGCAGCTCTAGCGGGGGCTCTTGGGAGCAGTTCTTC.

V and J are TRBV13 and TRBJ2-3; TRBD2 aligns across 7 bases. The V segment lost 5 bases and the J segment 4 bases; nucleotides outside the gene matches: 9. This CDR3 is 15 amino acids long. CDR1 is PRHDT and CDR2 is FYEKMQ in the germline V gene (reference sequence). For the CDR3, the DNA is TGTGCCAGCAGCCTATCCGGGACTAAGGCAGATACGCAGTATTTT. Encoded protein: CASSLSGTKADTQYF. Complete variable domain (other parts from reference TRBV13 and TRBJ2-3): AAGVIQSPRHLIKEKRETATLKCYPIPRHDTVYWYQQGPGQDPQFLISFYEKMQSDKGSIPDRFSAQQFSDYHSELNMSSLELGDSALYFCASSLSGTKADTQYFGPGTRLTVL.

The genes are TRBV9 and TRBJ1-4, with a tentative D call TRBD1 (6 bases). Per the germline V gene, CDR1 is SGDLS and CDR2 is YYNGEE. The CDR3 totals 15 residues. The V and J ends lost 0 bases and 6 bases respectively, with 12 bases between them. The CDR3 is CASSVVGQTDEKLFF. CDR3 nucleotide sequence: TGTGCCAGCAGCGTAGTGGGACAAACAGATGAAAAACTGTTTTTT.